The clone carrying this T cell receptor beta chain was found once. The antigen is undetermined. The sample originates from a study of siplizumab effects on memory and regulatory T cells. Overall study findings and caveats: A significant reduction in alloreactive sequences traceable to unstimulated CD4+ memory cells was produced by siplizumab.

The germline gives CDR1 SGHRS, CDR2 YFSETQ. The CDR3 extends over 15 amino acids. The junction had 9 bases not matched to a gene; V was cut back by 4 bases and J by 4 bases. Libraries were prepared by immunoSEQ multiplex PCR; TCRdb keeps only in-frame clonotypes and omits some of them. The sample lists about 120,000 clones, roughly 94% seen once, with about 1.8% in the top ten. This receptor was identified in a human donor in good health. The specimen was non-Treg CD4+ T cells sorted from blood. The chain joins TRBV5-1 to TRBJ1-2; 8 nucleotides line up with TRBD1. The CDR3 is CASSNDGQGAYGYTF. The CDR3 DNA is TGCGCCAGCAGCAATGATGGGCAGGGGGCCTATGGCTACACCTTC.